This T cell receptor beta chain comes out of a study of blood T cell repertoires in COVID-19. On the study more broadly: Both acute and convalescent COVID-19 samples were obtained from the United States, Italy and Spain. The cDNA or gDNA used as material had been derived from T cells, B-cell-depleted T cells, or PBMCs.

Germline CDR1 SGHNT, CDR2 YYREEE (reference sequence). V gave up 3 bases and J gave up 5 bases; unmatched junction bases: 9. This CDR3 spans 16 amino acids. As handled by the study authors: Cell counts per sample came from amplifying reference gene primers. The assay was immunoSEQ multiplex PCR, and TCRdb's table has in-frame clones only and misses some. V, J and clone size are those of that table, while D and trimming were read from the DNA. This repertoire shows about 240,000 clones, approximately 86% found once; its top ten account for 5.5% to 7.5%. The source of this sequence is a woman in her sixties or seventies with active or convalescent COVID-19. The rearrangement joins TRBV5-4 to TRBJ2-3, with TRBD2 matching over 10 bases. The sequenced material came from peripheral blood. The CDR3 reads CASSSRKGLALDTQYF. The CDR3 nucleotides read TGTGCCAGCAGCTCACGTAAGGGACTAGCGTTAGATACGCAGTATTTT. Variable domain in full (rest from reference TRBV5-4 and TRBJ2-3): ETGVTQSPTHLIKTRGQQVTLRCSSQSGHNTVSWYQQALGQGPQFIFQYYREEENGRGNFPPRFSGLQFPNYSSELNVNALELDDSALYLCASSSRKGLALDTQYFGPGTRLTVL.